The 14 T cell receptor beta chains in this list originate from one sample, sequenced in a study of Graves' ophthalmopathy and Graves' hyperthyroidism. The authors amplified TCR beta CDR3 regions from RNA transcripts. The first-round RT-PCR employed HTBI primers together with the Qiagen OneStep RT-PCR kit. A multiplex PCR was then performed as the second round. A single record per CDR3 protein comes from TCRdb applying MiXCR to the multiplex PCR reads. The table records roughly 400,000 distinct CDR3 sequences, 17% of them present only once. Material: peripheral blood. The receptors shown here come from an adult woman with stable Graves' hyperthyroidism.

This clonotype was seen once. The chain links TRBV12-3 or TRBV12-4 to TRBJ2-7; unclear D gene. This CDR3 spans 13 amino acids. Deletions cut 3 bases from V and 6 bases from J, with 12 bases between. The DNA for the CDR3 is TGTGCCAGCAGTTTGCCCCCAGGCAGCGAGCAGTACTTC. Amino acids: CASSLPPGSEQYF.

Ten or more counts support this clonotype. The rearrangement uses TRBV20-1 and TRBJ2-2; 11 positions match TRBD2. The V gene's germline CDR1 is DFQATT and CDR2 SNEGSKA (reference sequence). Unmatched junction bases numbered 11, after V lost 0 bases and J lost 5 bases. The CDR3 is made up of 18 amino acids. In DNA, the CDR3 is TGCAGTGCTAGAGACCGGGTTAGCGGGGGGGTGTGGACCGGGGAGCTGTTTTTT. The encoded protein is CSARDRVSGGVWTGELFF.

Ten or more counts support this clonotype. V gene TRBV29-1 combines with J gene TRBJ2-5; 8 bases line up with TRBD2. The CDR3 has 13 residues. Trimming cost V 4 bases and J 5 bases; bases outside gene matches: 6. The germline V gene encodes CDR1 SQVTM and CDR2 ANQGSEA. Here the CDR3 reads CSVVQSGSETQYF. CDR3 DNA sequence: TGCAGCGTTGTACAGAGCGGGAGTGAGACCCAGTACTTC.

The chain employs TRBV19 and TRBJ2-2; perhaps TRBD2 as D (6 bases). Trimming removed 6 bases at V and 3 bases at J, with 17 bases between. The germline CDR1 and CDR2 sequences are LNHDA and SQIVND (reference sequence). The CDR3 has 16 amino acids. CDR3 protein: CASRRRRDFYTGELFF. The CDR3 DNA follows: TGTGCCAGTAGACGCCGCCGGGACTTTTACACCGGGGAGCTGTTTTTT.

In this sample, this clonotype turned up many times. The gene calls are TRBV6-2 or TRBV6-3 and TRBJ2-7; 10 bases fit TRBD1. The V gene's germline CDR1 is MNHEY and CDR2 SVGEGT. V trimming: 10 bases; J trimming: 4 bases; junction bases outside the gene matches: 4. This CDR3 is 12 amino acids long. CDR3: CATRQGAYEQYF. The CDR3 coding sequence is TGTGCCACCCGACAGGGGGCTTACGAGCAGTACTTC.

This clonotype was counted at least ten times. This rearrangement joins TRBV6-5 to TRBJ1-2; the D gene is possibly TRBD1 (6 bases). CDR3 length: 15 residues. Germline CDR1 reads MNHEY; CDR2 reads SVGAGI. V gave up 6 bases and J gave up 0 bases, with 14 bases separating them. The DNA for the CDR3 is TGTGCCAGCAGCTCCCGGGACATTCCTAACTATGGCTACACCTTC. Protein: CASSSRDIPNYGYTF.

The chain is built from TRBV12-3 or TRBV12-4 and TRBJ1-2, with 8 bases matching TRBD1. J lost 8 bases, V lost 5 bases, and 10 bases had no gene match. This CDR3 region has 14 residues. The CDR3 nucleotides are TGTGCCAGCAGTGAACGCCAGGGGGCTCGAGGCTACACCTTC. This sequence encodes CASSERQGARGYTF.

This clonotype occurred many times. The chain combines TRBV18 with TRBJ2-5; a weak D match, TRBD2 (5 bases). The CDR3 has 15 amino acids. V shed 2 bases and J shed 4 bases, with 14 bases lying between them. CDR1 is KGHSH, CDR2 LQKENI, per germline. The CDR3 spells CASSPVSYGGETQYF. CDR3 nucleotides: TGTGCCAGCTCACCAGTCAGTTACGGAGGAGAGACCCAGTACTTC.

With respect to this clonotype: It may be a read error: a sequence one base away is much more abundant. J is TRBJ2-2 and V is TRBV24-1; maybe TRBD2 (6 bases). The CDR3 contains 13 residues. The germline gives CDR1 KGHDR, CDR2 SFDVKD. CDR3 DNA: TGTGCCACCAGTGAGTGGGGAACCGGGGGGCTGTTTTTT. Translating gives CATSEWGTGGLFF.

This clonotype occurred a few times. J is TRBJ2-2 and V is TRBV6-2 or TRBV6-3; 7 bases line up with TRBD2. The CDR3 is 15 residues long. Losses at the gene ends were 6 bases for V and 6 bases for J; bases not matched to a gene: 10. Germline CDR1 is MNHEY and CDR2 is SVGEGT. The CDR3 spells CASRRWRELPGELFF. CDR3 nucleotides: TGTGCCAGCAGAAGATGGCGGGAGCTCCCCGGGGAGCTGTTTTTT.

This clonotype came up many times. The chain links TRBV7-4 to TRBJ1-5; unclear D gene. CDR3 length: 13 residues. The V end lost 6 bases, the J end lost 2 bases, and 8 bases lay between the germline ends. Germline loops: CDR1 SGHVT, CDR2 SQSDAQ. CDR3 in amino acids: CASRHRGNQPQHF. In nucleotides, the CDR3 is TGTGCCAGCAGACATAGGGGCAATCAGCCCCAGCATTTT.

This clonotype appeared many times. This rearrangement joins TRBV11-2 to TRBJ1-6; 9 bases map to TRBD1. Per the germline V gene, CDR1 is SGHAT and CDR2 is FQNNGV. This CDR3 spans 15 amino acids. V shed 4 bases and J 7 bases; nucleotides not matched to a gene: 5. CDR3 protein: CASSSTTGGNSPLHF. The CDR3, as DNA: TGTGCCAGCAGCTCCACGACAGGGGGAAATTCACCCCTCCACTTT.

The sample holds many counts of this clonotype. CDR3 protein: CSVGGQGLGQYF. The CDR3 DNA reads as TGCAGCGTTGGGGGACAGGGTTTGGGGCAGTACTTC. The chain carries TRBV29-1 and TRBJ2-7; 9 bases line up with TRBD1. Germline V gene lookup returns CDR1 SQVTM and CDR2 ANQGSEA. Losses at the gene ends were 4 bases for V and 9 bases for J; bases not matched to a gene: 7. There are 12 residues in the CDR3.

The gene calls are TRBV12-3 or TRBV12-4 and TRBJ1-2; tentative D call: TRBD1 (6 bases). CDR3 length equals 14 residues. Trimming stripped 3 bases from V and 3 bases from J, with 11 bases between. Here the CDR3 DNA reads TGTGCCAGCAGTTTGCAGGGGACCTACTATGGCTACACCTTC. Translating gives CASSLQGTYYGYTF.